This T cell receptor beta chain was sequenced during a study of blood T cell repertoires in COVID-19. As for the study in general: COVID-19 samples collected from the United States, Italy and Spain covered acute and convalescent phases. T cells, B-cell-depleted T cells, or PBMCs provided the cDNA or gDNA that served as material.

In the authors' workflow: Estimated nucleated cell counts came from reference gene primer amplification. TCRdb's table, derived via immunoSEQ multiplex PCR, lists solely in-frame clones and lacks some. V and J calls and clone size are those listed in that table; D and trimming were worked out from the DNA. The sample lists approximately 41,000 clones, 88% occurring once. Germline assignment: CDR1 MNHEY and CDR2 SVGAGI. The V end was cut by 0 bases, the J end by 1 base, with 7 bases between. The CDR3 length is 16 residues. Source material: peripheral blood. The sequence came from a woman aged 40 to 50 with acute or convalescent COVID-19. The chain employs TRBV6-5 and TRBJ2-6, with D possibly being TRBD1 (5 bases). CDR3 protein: CASSYSRVSGANVLTF. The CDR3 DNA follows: TGTGCCAGCAGTTACTCCAGGGTATCTGGGGCCAACGTCCTGACTTTC.